The sequence of this TCR beta chain was determined in a study of shared clonotypes between healthy human individuals. Overall study findings and caveats: When naive CD4 clonotypes were compared across a few donors, about 5% were shared.

Deep level was the assay's run setting. Assay: immunoSEQ multiplex PCR; the TCRdb copy retains only in-frame clones and omits some. The data show 2,500,000 or so clones, roughly 93% seen once. Into CD45RA+ naive and CD45RA-negative memory subsets, the CD4+ cells were split. The length of the CDR3 is 17 residues. Germline values: CDR1 GTSNPN, CDR2 SVGIG (reference sequence). Between the trimmed V and J ends, which lost 1 base and 6 bases, there was a span of 22 bases. Notes on this clone: The antigen is undetermined.

This TCR derives from a man between 18 and 35 years old in good health. Some clones in this sample may be carry-over from other donors' samples. This chain uses TRBV30 with TRBJ1-5, with a tentative D call TRBD1 (6 bases). Sequencing input: naive CD4+ T cells from PBMCs. Subset: CD45RA+ positively selected. CDR3 bases: TGTGCCTGGAGTGACCCTTTAGGCAGGGAGGGGGGTCAGCCCCAGCATTTT. Translated: CAWSDPLGREGGQPQHF.